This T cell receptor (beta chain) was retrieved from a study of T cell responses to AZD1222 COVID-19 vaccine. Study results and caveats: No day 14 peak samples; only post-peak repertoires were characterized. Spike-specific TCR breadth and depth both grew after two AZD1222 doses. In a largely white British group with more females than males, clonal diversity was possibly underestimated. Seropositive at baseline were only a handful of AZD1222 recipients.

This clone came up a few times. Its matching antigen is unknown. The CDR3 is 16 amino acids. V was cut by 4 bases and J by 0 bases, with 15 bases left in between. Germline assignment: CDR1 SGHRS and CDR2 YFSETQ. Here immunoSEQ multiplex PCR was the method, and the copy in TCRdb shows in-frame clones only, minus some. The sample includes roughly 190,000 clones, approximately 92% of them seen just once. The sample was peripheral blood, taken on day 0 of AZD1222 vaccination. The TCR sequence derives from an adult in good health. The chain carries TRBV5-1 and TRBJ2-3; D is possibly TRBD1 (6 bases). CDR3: CASSQRDNPSTDTQYF. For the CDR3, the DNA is TGCGCCAGCAGCCAGAGGGACAACCCTAGCACAGATACGCAGTATTTT.